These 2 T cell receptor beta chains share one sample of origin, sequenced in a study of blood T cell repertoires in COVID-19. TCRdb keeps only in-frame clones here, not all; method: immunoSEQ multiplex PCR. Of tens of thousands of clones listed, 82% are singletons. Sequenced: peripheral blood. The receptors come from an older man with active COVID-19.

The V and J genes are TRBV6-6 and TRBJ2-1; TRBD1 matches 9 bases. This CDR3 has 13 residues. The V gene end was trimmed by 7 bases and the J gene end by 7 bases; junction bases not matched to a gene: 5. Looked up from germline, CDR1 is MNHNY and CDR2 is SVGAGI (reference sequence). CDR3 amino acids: CASNPGQGNEQFF. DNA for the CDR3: TGTGCCAGCAACCCGGGACAGGGAAATGAGCAGTTCTTC.

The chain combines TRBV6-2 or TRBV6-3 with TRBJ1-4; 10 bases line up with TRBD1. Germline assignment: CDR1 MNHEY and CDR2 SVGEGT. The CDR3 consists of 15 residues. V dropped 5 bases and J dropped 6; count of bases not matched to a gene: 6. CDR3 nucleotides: TGTGCCAGCAGTCAGACCGGGACAGGGGATGAAAAACTGTTTTTT. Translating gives CASSQTGTGDEKLFF.